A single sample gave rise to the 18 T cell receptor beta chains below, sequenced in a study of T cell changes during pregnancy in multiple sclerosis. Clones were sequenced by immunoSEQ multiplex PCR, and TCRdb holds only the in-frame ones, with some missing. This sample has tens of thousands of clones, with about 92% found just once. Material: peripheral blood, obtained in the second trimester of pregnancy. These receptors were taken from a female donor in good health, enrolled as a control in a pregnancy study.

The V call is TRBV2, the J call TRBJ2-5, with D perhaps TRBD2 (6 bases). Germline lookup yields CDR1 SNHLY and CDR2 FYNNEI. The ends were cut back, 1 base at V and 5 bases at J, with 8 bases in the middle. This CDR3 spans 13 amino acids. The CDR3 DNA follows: TGTGCCAGCAGTGAAGGCCGGGGGGAGACCCAGTACTTC. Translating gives CASSEGRGETQYF.

CDR3 loop: CAISEQGSGGSTDTQYF. The CDR3 coding sequence is TGTGCCATCAGTGAGCAGGGTAGCGGGGGGTCCACAGATACGCAGTATTTT. This chain connects TRBV10-3 to TRBJ2-3, with 10 bases aligning to TRBD2. The germline V gene encodes CDR1 ENHRY and CDR2 SYGVKD. This CDR3 region has 17 residues. J gave up 2 bases and V 2 bases, and 7 bases lay outside the gene matches.

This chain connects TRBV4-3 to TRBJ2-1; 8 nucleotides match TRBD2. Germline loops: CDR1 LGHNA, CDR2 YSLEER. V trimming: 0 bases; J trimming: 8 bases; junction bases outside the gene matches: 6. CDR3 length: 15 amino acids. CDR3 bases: TGCGCCAGCAGCCAAGATCAGCGGGAGAGGGATGAGCAGTTCTTC. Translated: CASSQDQRERDEQFF.

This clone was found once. Here the CDR3 DNA reads TGTGCCAGCACCCTCGACACTGAAGCTTTCTTT. Its translation: CASTLDTEAFF. The chain carries TRBV6-5 and TRBJ1-1; D gene unclear. Trimming took 7 bases from V and 3 from J, leaving 6 bases between them. Germline V gene data show CDR1 as MNHEY and CDR2 as SVGAGI. The CDR3 extends over 11 amino acids.

The CDR3 sequence: CSALQETQYF. As DNA, the CDR3 is TGCAGTGCCCTACAAGAGACCCAGTACTTC. This chain connects TRBV20-1 to TRBJ2-5; no reliable D call. CDR3 length: 10 residues. The germline gives CDR1 DFQATT, CDR2 SNEGSKA (reference sequence). Trimming stripped 6 bases from V and 2 bases from J, with 4 bases between.

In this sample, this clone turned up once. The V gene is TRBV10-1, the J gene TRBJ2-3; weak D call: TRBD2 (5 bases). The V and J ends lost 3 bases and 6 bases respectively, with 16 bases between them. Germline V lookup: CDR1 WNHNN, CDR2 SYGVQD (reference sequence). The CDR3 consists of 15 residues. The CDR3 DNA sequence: TGCGCCAGCAGTGACCCCCGGGGATCTGGGGATACGCAGTATTTT. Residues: CASSDPRGSGDTQYF.

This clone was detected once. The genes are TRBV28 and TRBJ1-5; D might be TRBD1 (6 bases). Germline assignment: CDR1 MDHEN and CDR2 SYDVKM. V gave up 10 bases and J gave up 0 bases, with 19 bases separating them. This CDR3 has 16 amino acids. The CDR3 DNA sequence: TGTGCCACCCAGGGGCTCGGCAGATCTAGCAATCAGCCCCAGCATTTT. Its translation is CATQGLGRSSNQPQHF.

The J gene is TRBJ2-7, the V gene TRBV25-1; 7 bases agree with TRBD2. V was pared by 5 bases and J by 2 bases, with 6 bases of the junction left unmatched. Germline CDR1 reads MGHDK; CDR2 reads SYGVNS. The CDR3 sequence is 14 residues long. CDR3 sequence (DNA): TGTGCCAGCAGTCCTAGCGGCGGACCCTACGAGCAGTACTTC. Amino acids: CASSPSGGPYEQYF.

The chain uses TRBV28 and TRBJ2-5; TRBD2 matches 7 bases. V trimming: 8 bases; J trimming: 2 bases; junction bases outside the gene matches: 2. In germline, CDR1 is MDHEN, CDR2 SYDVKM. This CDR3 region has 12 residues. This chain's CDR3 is CASGGGQETQYF. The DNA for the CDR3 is TGTGCCAGCGGGGGGGGGCAAGAGACCCAGTACTTC.

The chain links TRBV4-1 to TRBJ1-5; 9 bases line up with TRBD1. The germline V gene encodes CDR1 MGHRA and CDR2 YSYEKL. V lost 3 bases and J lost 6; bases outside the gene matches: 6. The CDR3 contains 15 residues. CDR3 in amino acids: CASSHAYRGLQPQHF. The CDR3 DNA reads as TGCGCCAGCAGCCACGCCTACAGGGGGCTTCAGCCCCAGCATTTT.

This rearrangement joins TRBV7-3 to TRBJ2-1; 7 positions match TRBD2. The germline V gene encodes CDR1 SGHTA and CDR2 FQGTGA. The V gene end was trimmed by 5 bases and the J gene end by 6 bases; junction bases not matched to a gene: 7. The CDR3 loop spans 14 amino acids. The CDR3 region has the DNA TGTGCCAGCAGCCCGGGGGGATCACGCAATGAGCAGTTCTTC. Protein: CASSPGGSRNEQFF. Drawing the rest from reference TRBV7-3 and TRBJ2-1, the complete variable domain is GAGVSQTPSNKVTEKGKYVELRCDPISGHTALYWYRQSLGQGPEFLIYFQGTGAADDSGLPNDRFFAVRPEGSVSTLKIQRTERGDSAVYLCASSPGGSRNEQFFGPGTRLTVL.

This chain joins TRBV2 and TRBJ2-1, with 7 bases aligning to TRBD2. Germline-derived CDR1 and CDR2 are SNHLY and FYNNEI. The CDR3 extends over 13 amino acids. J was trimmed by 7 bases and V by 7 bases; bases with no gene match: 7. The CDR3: CASTSDGGNEQFF. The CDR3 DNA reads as TGTGCCAGCACCTCGGACGGGGGGAATGAGCAGTTCTTC.

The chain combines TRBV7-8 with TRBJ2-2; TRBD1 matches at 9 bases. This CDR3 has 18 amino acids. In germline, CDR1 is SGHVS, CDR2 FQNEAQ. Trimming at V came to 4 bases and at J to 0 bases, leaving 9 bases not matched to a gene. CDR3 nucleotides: TGTGCCAGCAGCTCACGGGACAGGGACTGGGCGAACACCGGGGAGCTGTTTTTT. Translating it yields CASSSRDRDWANTGELFF.

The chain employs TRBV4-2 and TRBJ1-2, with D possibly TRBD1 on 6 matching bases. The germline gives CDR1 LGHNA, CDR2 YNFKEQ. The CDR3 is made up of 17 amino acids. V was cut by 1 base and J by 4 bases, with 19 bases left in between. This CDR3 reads CASSQGQGRERGYGYTF. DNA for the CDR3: TGTGCCAGCAGCCAAGGGCAGGGGCGAGAAAGGGGCTATGGCTACACCTTC.

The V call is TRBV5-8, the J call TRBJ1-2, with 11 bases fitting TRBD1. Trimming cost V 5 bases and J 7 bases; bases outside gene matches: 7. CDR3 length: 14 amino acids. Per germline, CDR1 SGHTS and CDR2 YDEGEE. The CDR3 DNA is TGTGCCAGCAGTCGCTCCGGGACAGGGGGTGGCTACACCTTC. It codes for CASSRSGTGGGYTF.

The DNA of the CDR3 is TGTGCCAGCAGCTTAGAGCGGGGCCGTGAGCAGTTCTTC. Amino acids: CASSLERGREQFF. V is TRBV7-9 and J is TRBJ2-1; 7 bases are shared with TRBD2. V was pared by 1 base and J by 9 bases, with 3 bases of the junction left unmatched. CDR3 length equals 13 residues. Germline CDR1 SEHNR, CDR2 FQNEAQ (reference sequence).

CDR3 sequence (DNA): TGTGCCAGCAGTTCTTGGACTAGCGGCACCTACGAGCAGTACTTC. Amino acids: CASSSWTSGTYEQYF. The chain recombines TRBV28 with TRBJ2-7; 10 bases align to TRBD2. Germline lookup yields CDR1 MDHEN and CDR2 SYDVKM. This CDR3 is built from 15 residues. V lost 4 bases and J lost 2; bases outside the gene matches: 5.

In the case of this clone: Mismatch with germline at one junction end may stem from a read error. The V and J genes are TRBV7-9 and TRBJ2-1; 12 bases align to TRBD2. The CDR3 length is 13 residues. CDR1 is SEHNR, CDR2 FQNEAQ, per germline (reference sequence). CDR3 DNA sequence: TGTGCCAGCGGACGACTAGCGGGAGACGGTGAAGTCTTC. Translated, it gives CASGRLAGDGEVF.